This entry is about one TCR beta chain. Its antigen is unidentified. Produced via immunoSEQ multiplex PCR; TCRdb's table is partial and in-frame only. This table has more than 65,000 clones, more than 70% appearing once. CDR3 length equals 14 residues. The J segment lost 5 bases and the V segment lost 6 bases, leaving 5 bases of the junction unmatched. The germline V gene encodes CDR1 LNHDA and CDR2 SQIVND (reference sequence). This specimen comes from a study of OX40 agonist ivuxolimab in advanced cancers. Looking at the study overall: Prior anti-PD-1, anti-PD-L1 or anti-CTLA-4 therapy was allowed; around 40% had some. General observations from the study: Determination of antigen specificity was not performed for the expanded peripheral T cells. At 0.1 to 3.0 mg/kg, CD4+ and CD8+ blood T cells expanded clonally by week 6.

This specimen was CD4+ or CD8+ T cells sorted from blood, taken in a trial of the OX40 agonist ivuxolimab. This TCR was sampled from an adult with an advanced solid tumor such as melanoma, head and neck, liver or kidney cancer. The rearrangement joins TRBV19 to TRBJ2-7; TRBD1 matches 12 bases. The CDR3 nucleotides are TGTGCCAGTAGCCCAGGGACAGGGGGCGACGAGCAGTACTTC. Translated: CASSPGTGGDEQYF.